This T cell receptor beta chain was sequenced during a study of T cells in Graves' hyperthyroidism and ophthalmopathy. The CDR3 has 20 amino acids. V dropped 4 bases and J dropped 0 bases, with 24 bases sitting between them. Germline CDR1 reads MNHEY; CDR2 reads SVGEGT. Researchers took RNA transcripts and amplified the TCR beta CDR3 regions from them. The TCR CDR3 was amplified in a first-round RT-PCR using the HTBI primer set. MiXCR was run by TCRdb on the multiplex PCR reads, yielding one entry per CDR3 protein. The sample has about 480,000 distinct CDR3 sequences, around 22% seen once. This clonotype was observed many times. Active moderate-to-severe ophthalmopathy, Clinical Activity Score at least 3, NOSPECS at least 4, under 3 months' duration. Patients having uncontrolled infection, another autoimmune disease, pregnancy or lactation were not included. The authors took PBMCs from over 8.5 ml fresh peripheral blood.

Sequencing input: blood. The TCR sequence derives from a woman in her twenties or thirties with Graves' ophthalmopathy. The chain combines TRBV6-2 or TRBV6-3 with TRBJ2-2, with D possibly called TRBD1 or TRBD2 (6 bases each). CDR3 DNA: TGTGCCAGCAGTTCACTAGGGAGGTTTAGACAGGCTGCGAACACCGGGGAGCTGTTTTTT. Its protein is CASSSLGRFRQAANTGELFF.